Sequencing of this TCR beta chain was carried out in a study of cytomegalovirus exposure and HLA in healthy donors. Study summary: The 666 first-cohort repertoires shared a platform with the approximately 110 validation repertoires, as reported in a later analysis.

The CDR3 has 14 residues. The V gene end was trimmed by 2 bases and the J gene end by 2 bases; junction bases not matched to a gene: 0. The germline gives CDR1 KGHSH, CDR2 LQKENI. Clones were sequenced by immunoSEQ multiplex PCR, and TCRdb holds only the in-frame ones, with some missing. The table lists tens of thousands of clones, 85% to 95% of them singletons, with under 6.5% in the top ten. Worth noting for this clone: No antigen is known for it.

Overall study results and limits: High sensitivity and specificity were reportedly achieved when the classifier diagnosed cytomegalovirus status. Among TCR beta chains, those listed as cytomegalovirus-associated numbered approximately 150.

The TCR comes from a woman under 30 in good health and CMV-seronegative. V gene TRBV18 combines with J gene TRBJ1-5; 7 nucleotides agree with TRBD1. Sequences were obtained from PBMCs. Here the CDR3 DNA reads TGTGCCAGCTCACCAGACAGGGGCAATCAGCCCCAGCATTTT. Its protein is CASSPDRGNQPQHF.